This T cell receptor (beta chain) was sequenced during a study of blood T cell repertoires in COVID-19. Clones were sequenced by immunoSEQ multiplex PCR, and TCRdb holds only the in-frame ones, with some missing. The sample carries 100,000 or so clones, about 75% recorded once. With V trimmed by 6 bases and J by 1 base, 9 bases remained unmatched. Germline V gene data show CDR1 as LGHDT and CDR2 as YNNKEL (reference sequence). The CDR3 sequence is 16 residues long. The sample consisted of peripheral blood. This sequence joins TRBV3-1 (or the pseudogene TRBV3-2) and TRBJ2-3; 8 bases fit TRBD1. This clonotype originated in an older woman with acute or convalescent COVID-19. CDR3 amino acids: CASSRLVTGGTDTQYF. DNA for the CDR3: TGTGCCAGCAGTCGTCTGGTGACAGGGGGCACAGATACGCAGTATTTT.